This T cell receptor beta chain was recovered during a study of preoperative IRX-2 immunotherapy in early breast cancer. Using immunoSEQ multiplex PCR, the repertoire was profiled, and TCRdb retains in-frame clones only, with some absent. Of roughly 93,000 clones listed, roughly 85% are singletons. Treatment of the sample: preoperative locoregional IRX-2 cytokine immunotherapy. Patients received preoperative, locoregional IRX-2 cytokine immunotherapy in a phase Ib study. The sample was tumor tissue, taken after IRX-2 immunotherapy. The TCR comes from a human donor with breast cancer.

CDR3 residues: CSARRGGSTDTQYF. CDR3 nucleotides: TGCAGCGCCCGCAGGGGGGGGAGCACAGATACGCAGTATTTT. This chain joins TRBV29-1 and TRBJ2-3; perhaps D is TRBD1 or TRBD2 (7 bases each). Trimming removed 7 bases from V and 0 bases from J, with 14 bases in between. Germline CDR1 reads SQVTM; CDR2 reads ANQGSEA. This CDR3 region has 14 residues.